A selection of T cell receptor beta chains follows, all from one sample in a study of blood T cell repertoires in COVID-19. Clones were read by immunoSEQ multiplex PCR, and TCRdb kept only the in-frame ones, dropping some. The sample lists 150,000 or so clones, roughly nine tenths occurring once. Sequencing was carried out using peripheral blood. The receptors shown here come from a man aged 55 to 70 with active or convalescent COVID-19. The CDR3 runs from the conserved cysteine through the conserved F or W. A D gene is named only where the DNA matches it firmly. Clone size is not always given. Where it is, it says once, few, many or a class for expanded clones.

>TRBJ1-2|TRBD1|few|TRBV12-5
TGTGCTAGTGGTTTGGACACGGGGCACAGGGGAGGCTACACCTTC
CASGLDTGHRGGYTF
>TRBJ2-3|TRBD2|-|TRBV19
TGTGCCAGTTCATTATTAGCGGGGAGCACAGATACGCAGTATTTT
CASSLLAGSTDTQYF
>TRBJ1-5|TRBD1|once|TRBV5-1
TGCGCCAGCAGCTCGACAGGGGAAAGCAATCAGCCCCAGCATTTT
CASSSTGESNQPQHF
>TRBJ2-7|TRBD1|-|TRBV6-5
TGTGCCAGCACCGGGACAGGGGTCCTCGAGCAGTACTTC
CASTGTGVLEQYF
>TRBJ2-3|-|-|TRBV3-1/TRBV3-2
TGTGCCAGCAGCCGCATGGGCGAAGATACGCAGTATTTT
CASSRMGEDTQYF
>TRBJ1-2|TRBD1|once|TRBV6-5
TGTGCCAGCAATCCAGGGGGAAACTTTGGCTACACCTTC
CASNPGGNFGYTF
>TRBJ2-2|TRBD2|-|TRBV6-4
TGTGCCAGCAGTGACCATAGAGCGGGGCTAAACACCGGGGAGCTGTTTTTT
CASSDHRAGLNTGELFF
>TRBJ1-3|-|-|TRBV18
TGTGCCAGCACGTATACCGGGACAACCGGAAGCTCTGGAAACACCATATATTTT
CASTYTGTTGSSGNTIYF
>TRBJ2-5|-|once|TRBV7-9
TGTGCCAGCAGCTTTAGCCGAATCTCGGCGGAGACCCAGTACTTC
CASSFSRISAETQYF
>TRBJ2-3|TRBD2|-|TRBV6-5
TGTGCCAGCAGTTATAGCGGGGTAGCAGATACGCAGTATTTT
CASSYSGVADTQYF